This TCR beta chain originates from a study of radiation and T cells in renal cell carcinoma (dated by TCRdb to 2020 to 2021). With regard to the full study: Samples were obtained from a clinical trial, in which 15 Gy stereotactic body radiation therapy was delivered to primary renal cell carcinomas and nephrectomy was performed 4 weeks later. TCR beta sequencing covered 50 to 55 samples in total, comprising approximately 25 tumors and some 27 peripheral blood samples. In the 40 to 60 samples combined, 4,016,671 unique CDR3 nucleotide sequences were found, encoding 2 million to 3 million unique CDR3 amino acid sequences.

Regarding this clone: Its antigen specificity is not known. Per-base qualities were not stored, and no clone one base away is much larger.

TCR beta libraries were generated from genomic DNA with the immunoSEQ kit, following the manufacturer's recommendations. For library preparation, a first multiplex PCR was performed with proprietary primers, followed by a second PCR in which unique barcodes were added, and bead cleanups were performed after each round. Each sample batch included a kit-provided positive control reaction and a negative control reaction. The final libraries underwent checking on an Agilent 4200 TapeStation D1000 ScreenTape, volumetric pooling, and quantification by qPCR. Sequencing was performed on an Illumina NextSeq500 with a MidOutput 150-cycle cartridge, and 156 Read1 and 15 Index1 cycles were run with kit custom primers. The pooled library was loaded at approximately 0.95 pM with approximately 18% PhiX control spiked in. As for the original processing: Vendor-processed data were analyzed in R, with a clonotype defined as all T cells sharing the same CDR3 nucleotide sequence. For clone abundance analyses, frequencies were normalized to the 10,000 most abundant clones per sample. Public T cell clones, which averaged fewer than five per sample, were removed prior to analysis. Tumor-enriched and baseline blood-enriched clonotypes were defined by at least a 32-fold difference in abundance between compartments. A beta-binomial differential abundance model was used to identify clonotypes that expanded or contracted between blood time points. Tumor-blood repertoire similarity was measured with the Baroni-Urbani and Buser coefficient, and group comparisons used two-tailed Wilcoxon tests in R. The table comes from immuneACCESS by way of TCRdb, which keeps in-frame sequences with V and J called. Part of the clones is missing from these tables; in studies checked, under half for an unresolved V gene and the rest for unknown reasons. For V, J and clone size, that table is used; D and trimming come from the DNA. The sample contains 65,000 to 80,000 clones, approximately 86% of them found a single time. In total, the top ten clones hold 20% to 25% of the sample.

This specimen's time point label, interpreted: blood 2 weeks post-SBRT. This sample's treatment or condition label indicates: 15 Gy SBRT to primary tumor, nephrectomy 4 weeks later. Serial peripheral blood from radiation-treated patients was sampled at baseline, 2 weeks and 4 weeks after SBRT to track tumor-enriched clonotypes. Every patient had renal cell carcinoma of clear cell pathology. The QIAamp DNA Blood Mini Kit (Qiagen) was used to prepare genomic DNA for TCR sequencing. Only samples passing all quality control checks were included in the analyses. What the research found in general, with its limitations: An increase in top tumor clonotypes in blood was observed from baseline to 2 weeks post-radiation, followed by contraction by 4 weeks, which was taken to suggest transient expansion of tumor-resident clones. Because no pretreatment tumor biopsies were available, whether clonotypes were present in the tumor at baseline could not be determined. The single-armed trial design could not address effects of radiation dose or scheduling on the TCR repertoire. Blood repertoire dynamics were not followed beyond 4 weeks after treatment.

The CDR3 goes from the cysteine to the phenylalanine over 17 residues. Only the CDR3 DNA is retained, 51 bases long and in frame from the first base. From V the trimming removes 0 bases and from J it removes 2 bases, while the gene matches leave 5 bases of the junction unaccounted for. CDR1 and CDR2, per the germline V gene, are SGHTA and FQGNSA. The input for sequencing was blood, taken from a patient whose treatment included radiotherapy and nephrectomy. This receptor chain uses TRBV7-2 and TRBJ2-1; the central 9 bases match TRBD2. The TCR originated in a woman aged 45-59 years with renal cell carcinoma. The CDR3 protein sequence reads: CASSLASASGTYNEQFF. The DNA is TGTGCCAGCAGCTTAGCTAGCGCTAGCGGGACCTACAATGAGCAGTTCTTC.